The clone carrying this T cell receptor beta chain was seen only once. Its antigen is still unknown. CDR3 length: 14 amino acids. With V trimmed by 2 bases and J by 4 bases, 3 bases remained unmatched. CDR1 and CDR2 (germline): SGHRS, YFSETQ. These donors were members of the approximately 110-subject validation cohort, a group separate from the approximately 670-subject first cohort. Only in-frame clones appear in the TCRdb table, and some are missing; sequencing was by immunoSEQ multiplex PCR. The sample includes 65,000 to 90,000 clones, 85% to 95% seen only once; the top ten take about 3%. The data were taken from a study of cytomegalovirus exposure and HLA in healthy donors. Study conclusions and caveats: For most TCR sequences rarity was the rule, although some public TCRs occurred in many donors. The authors confirmed in vitro that a few CMV-associated chains were specific for CMV antigens. According to a subsequent analysis, TCR clusters identified in the first cohort showed a tendency to co-occur across the roughly 130 validation repertoires.

Sequences were obtained from PBMCs. V is TRBV5-1 and J is TRBJ1-1; 9 bases align to TRBD1. The receptor's source is a man aged 18 to 30 in good health and CMV-seronegative. The CDR3 DNA sequence: TGCGCCAGCAGCTTTGGACAGGGGATCACTGAAGCTTTCTTT. Amino acids: CASSFGQGITEAFF.